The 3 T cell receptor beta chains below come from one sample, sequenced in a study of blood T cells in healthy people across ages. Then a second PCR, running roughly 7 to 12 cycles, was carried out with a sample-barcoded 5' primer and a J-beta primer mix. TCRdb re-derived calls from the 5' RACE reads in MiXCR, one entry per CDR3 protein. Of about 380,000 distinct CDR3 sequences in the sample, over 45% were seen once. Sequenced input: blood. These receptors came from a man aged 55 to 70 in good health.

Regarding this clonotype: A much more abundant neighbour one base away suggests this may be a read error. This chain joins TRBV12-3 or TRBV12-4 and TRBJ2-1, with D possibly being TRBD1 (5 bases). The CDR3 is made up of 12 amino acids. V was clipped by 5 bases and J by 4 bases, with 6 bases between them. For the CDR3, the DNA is TGTGCCAGCAGTGCAGGGTACAATGAGCAGTTCTTC. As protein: CASSAGYNEQFF.

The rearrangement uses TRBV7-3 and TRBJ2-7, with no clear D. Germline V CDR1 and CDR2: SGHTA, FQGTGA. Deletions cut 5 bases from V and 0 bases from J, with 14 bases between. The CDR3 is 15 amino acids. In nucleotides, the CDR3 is TGTGCCAGCAGCGCACTGGAGCGCAGCTCCTACGAGCAGTACTTC. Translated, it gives CASSALERSSYEQYF.

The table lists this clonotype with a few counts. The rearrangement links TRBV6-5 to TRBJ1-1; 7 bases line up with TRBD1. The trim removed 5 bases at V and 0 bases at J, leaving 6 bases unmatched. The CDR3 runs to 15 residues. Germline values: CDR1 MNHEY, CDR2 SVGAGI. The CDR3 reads CASSPTGRLNTEAFF. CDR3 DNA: TGTGCCAGCAGTCCGACAGGGCGTTTGAACACTGAAGCTTTCTTT.